A selection of T cell receptor beta chains follows, all from one sample in a study of PD-L1 blockade in urothelial cancer. Libraries were prepared by immunoSEQ multiplex PCR; TCRdb keeps only in-frame clonotypes and omits some of them. The sample shows 84,000 or so clones, about 85% of them seen only once. Sequenced material: PBMCs, taken around atezolizumab (anti-PD-L1) treatment. These receptors came from a man in his 60s with urothelial cancer. CDR3s include the opening cysteine and the closing phenylalanine or tryptophan. The D gene is left open where the match is weak. Expanded clones get a size class; other rows say once, few or many, or leave the size out.

V: TRBV9
size: -
J: TRBJ1-1
D: -
DNA: TGTGCCAGCAGCCCACACCTTGTGAACACTGAAGCTTTCTTT
CDR3: CASSPHLVNTEAFF

V: TRBV11-2
size: -
J: TRBJ2-5
D: TRBD2
DNA: TGTGCCAGCAGCCGACAGTCGGGGGGAAACCAAGAGACCCAGTACTTC
CDR3: CASSRQSGGNQETQYF

V: TRBV25-1
size: -
J: TRBJ2-1
D: TRBD1
DNA: TGTGCCAGCACCCGGGCAGGGGGCTTTGAGCAGTTCTTC
CDR3: CASTRAGGFEQFF

V: TRBV4-1
size: -
J: TRBJ2-5
D: TRBD2
DNA: TGCGCCAGCAGCCAAGGGCTAGCGGGAGCAAAGACCCAGTACTTC
CDR3: CASSQGLAGAKTQYF

V: TRBV4-1
size: -
J: TRBJ2-5
D: TRBD1
DNA: TGCGCCAGCAGCCACTCCCAGGGGGCTTTAGAGACCCAGTACTTC
CDR3: CASSHSQGALETQYF

V: TRBV30
size: -
J: TRBJ2-1
D: -
DNA: TGTGCCTGGAAAATCGGGGTGGGGGGGCAGTTCAATGAGCAGTTCTTC
CDR3: CAWKIGVGGQFNEQFF

V: TRBV7-8
size: -
J: TRBJ2-7
D: -
DNA: TGTGCCAGCAGCCCCGGGACACAAAAAAACAACGAGCAGTACTTC
CDR3: CASSPGTQKNNEQYF

V: TRBV5-1
size: -
J: TRBJ1-4
D: TRBD1
DNA: TGCGCCAGCAGCATCGGGACAGTGGATGAAAAACTGTTTTTT
CDR3: CASSIGTVDEKLFF

V: TRBV28
size: few
J: TRBJ1-5
D: TRBD1
DNA: TGTGCCAGCAGTTGGACAGGGGGCTATCAGCCCCAGCATTTT
CDR3: CASSWTGGYQPQHF

V: TRBV6-1
size: -
J: TRBJ2-1
D: -
DNA: TGTGCCAGCAGTGCGGGGCAGGGGTTTGGGCAGTTCTTC
CDR3: CASSAGQGFGQFF

V: TRBV11-1
size: -
J: TRBJ1-2
D: -
DNA: TGTGCCAGCAGCCCTGCTGACAGTATAGGCTACACCTTC
CDR3: CASSPADSIGYTF

V: TRBV2
size: -
J: TRBJ1-3
D: -
DNA: TGTGCCAGCGAGCAGGCTGGAAACACCATATATTTT
CDR3: CASEQAGNTIYF

V: TRBV30
size: -
J: TRBJ1-2
D: -
DNA: TGTGCCTGGAGTGTGGGTACAGGGCACTATGGCTACACCTTC
CDR3: CAWSVGTGHYGYTF

V: TRBV29-1
size: -
J: TRBJ2-7
D: -
DNA: TGCAGCGTTGAAAGCGGATTGTTGAGTGAGGTAGAGTACTTC
CDR3: CSVESGLLSEVEYF

V: TRBV6-5
size: -
J: TRBJ1-1
D: -
DNA: TGTGCCAGCAGTTACGTTTCGGGCAGGGGGAACACTGAAGCTTTCTTT
CDR3: CASSYVSGRGNTEAFF

V: TRBV7-9
size: once
J: TRBJ2-7
D: TRBD1
DNA: TGTGCCAGCAGCCAAATGACAGGGGTCGAGCAGTACTTC
CDR3: CASSQMTGVEQYF

V: TRBV5-3
size: -
J: TRBJ1-5
D: -
DNA: TGTGCCAGAAGCTTGGGGCCGGGTTACGGAATAAATCAGCCCCAGCATTTT
CDR3: CARSLGPGYGINQPQHF

V: TRBV9
size: -
J: TRBJ2-2
D: TRBD2
DNA: TGTGCCAGCAGGACTAGCGGGGCCGGGGAGCTGTTTTTT
CDR3: CASRTSGAGELFF

V: TRBV10-3
size: -
J: TRBJ2-7
D: TRBD1
DNA: TGTGCCATCAGTGACTCACCAGGGGGACAATTCTACGAGCAGTACTTC
CDR3: CAISDSPGGQFYEQYF

V: TRBV7-2
size: -
J: TRBJ1-2
D: -
DNA: TGTGCCAGCAGCTCCGGACATGGTGGCTACACCTTC
CDR3: CASSSGHGGYTF

V: TRBV6-1
size: -
J: TRBJ2-2
D: -
DNA: TGTGCCAGCAGTGAAGGAGGGACCGGGGAGCTGTTTTTT
CDR3: CASSEGGTGELFF

V: TRBV30
size: -
J: TRBJ2-7
D: TRBD2
DNA: TGTGCCTGGAGTGTAAACGGGGAGGGCGAGCAGTACTTC
CDR3: CAWSVNGEGEQYF

V: TRBV7-2
size: -
J: TRBJ2-6
D: -
DNA: TGTGCCAGCAGCCCCCACGGGGAGGCTTCTGGGGCCAACGTCCTGACTTTC
CDR3: CASSPHGEASGANVLTF

V: TRBV15
size: -
J: TRBJ2-7
D: TRBD1
DNA: TGTGCCACCAGCAGAGTTCTCGGACAGGTCCTTATCACAGAGCAGTACTTC
CDR3: CATSRVLGQVLITEQYF

V: TRBV27
size: -
J: TRBJ1-1
D: TRBD1
DNA: TGTGCCAGCAGGGCGACAGGGATCACTGAAGCTTTCTTT
CDR3: CASRATGITEAFF

V: TRBV18
size: -
J: TRBJ2-1
D: -
DNA: TGTGCCAGCTCCCCTGTGTACAATGAGCAGTTCTTC
CDR3: CASSPVYNEQFF

V: TRBV6-5
size: -
J: TRBJ2-1
D: -
DNA: TGTGCCAGCAGTTACTCGAGCATTTACAATGAGCAGTTCTTC
CDR3: CASSYSSIYNEQFF

V: TRBV29-1
size: once
J: TRBJ1-1
D: -
DNA: TGCAGCGTGATACAGGGTCCTATCCTTGGTGAAGCTTTCTTT
CDR3: CSVIQGPILGEAFF

V: TRBV15
size: once
J: TRBJ1-5
D: TRBD1
DNA: TGTGCCACCAGCAACTCCGGGACAGGAAAGCATCAGCCCCAGCATTTT
CDR3: CATSNSGTGKHQPQHF

V: TRBV4-1
size: once
J: TRBJ1-2
D: TRBD1
DNA: TGCGCCAGCAGCCAATGGGTATCGGGACAGGGGGCTTCTCGGAAAGGCTACACCTTC
CDR3: CASSQWVSGQGASRKGYTF

V: TRBV27
size: -
J: TRBJ2-3
D: -
DNA: TGTGCCAGCAGTTTATCTCGGGGGGATACGCAGTATTTT
CDR3: CASSLSRGDTQYF

V: TRBV6-5
size: -
J: TRBJ2-1
D: TRBD1
DNA: TGTGCCAGCAGTCTCGAGGGGGACAGGGGGGAGCAGTTCTTC
CDR3: CASSLEGDRGEQFF

V: TRBV10-3
size: -
J: TRBJ1-5
D: -
DNA: TGTGCCATCAGTGAGTCCCGTCGTCCCCAGCATTTT
CDR3: CAISESRRPQHF